The sequence of this TCR beta chain was determined in a study of CD8 T cells in ankylosing spondylitis. TCRdb re-called the 5' RACE reads through MiXCR, storing one row per CDR3 protein. The sample consists of some 240,000 distinct CDR3 sequences, 7.5% to 9% of them appearing once. The ends lost 5 bases at V and 2 bases at J; junction bases unmatched: 5. Per germline, CDR1 SQVTM and CDR2 ANQGSEA. The CDR3 has 15 residues. The sample holds many counts of this clonotype. Its antigen is as yet unknown. General study points: A motif in TCR beta, a set of roughly eight highly homologous variants, appeared characteristic of ankylosing spondylitis blood.

This sequence originates from a male donor with ankylosing spondylitis or in good health (not recorded which). The chain is built from TRBV29-1 and TRBJ2-1; TRBD2 aligns across 11 bases. Source material: blood, either unsorted or a sorted T cell fraction (not recorded which). CDR3 bases: TGCAGCGTTTTAATTAGCGGGGGGGCCTACAATGAGCAGTTCTTC. Protein product: CSVLISGGAYNEQFF.